Presented here are 20 T cell receptor beta chains from one specimen sequenced in a study of blood T cell repertoires in COVID-19. Profiled with immunoSEQ multiplex PCR; TCRdb holds only in-frame clones, not every one. Of about 200,000 clones listed, roughly four fifths are singletons. The sequenced material came from peripheral blood. The receptors were gathered from a woman of 80 years or more with COVID-19, enrolled during active disease.

The chain links TRBV4-2 to TRBJ2-1; D is unresolved. The V gene's germline CDR1 is LGHNA and CDR2 YNFKEQ. The ends were cut back, 4 bases at V and 5 bases at J, with 15 bases in the middle. The CDR3 length is 15 residues. CDR3 nucleotide sequence: TGTGCCAGCAGCCCCCTCCGAGGTTCGAACAATGAGCAGTTCTTC. Translation: CASSPLRGSNNEQFF.

The rearrangement links TRBV5-6 to TRBJ2-3, with D perhaps matching TRBD1 (7 bases). The V and J ends lost 4 bases and 3 bases respectively, with 15 bases between them. CDR1 is SGHDT, CDR2 YYEEEE, per germline. The CDR3 has 15 amino acids. CDR3 residues: CASSQGQRATDTQYF. Here the CDR3 DNA reads TGTGCCAGCAGCCAGGGACAGCGGGCTACAGATACGCAGTATTTT.

The chain uses TRBV11-2 and TRBJ2-7, with TRBD2 identical over 11 bases. CDR3 length: 18 residues. CDR1 SGHAT and CDR2 FQNNGV come from the germline V gene. V shed 1 base and J 2 bases; nucleotides not matched to a gene: 10. The CDR3 DNA follows: TGTGCCAGCAGCTTAGTGGGAATAGCGGGAGGGCCCACCTACGAGCAGTACTTC. Its protein is CASSLVGIAGGPTYEQYF.

The chain combines TRBV3-1 (or the pseudogene TRBV3-2) with TRBJ2-5; 7 positions match TRBD2. The CDR3 is 15 residues long. Germline V gene lookup returns CDR1 LGHDT and CDR2 YNNKEL (reference sequence). V trimming: 3 bases; J trimming: 11 bases; junction bases outside the gene matches: 15. This chain's CDR3 is CASSHDLAEYAGQYF. DNA of the CDR3: TGTGCCAGCAGCCACGATCTAGCGGAATATGCCGGTCAGTACTTC.

V usage is TRBV30 and J usage is TRBJ2-1, with 12 bases identical to TRBD1. Germline values: CDR1 GTSNPN, CDR2 SVGIG (reference sequence). V was clipped by 4 bases and J by 7 bases; unmatched bases: 8. The CDR3 is 15 amino acids. CDR3 nucleotides: TGTGCCTGGACGAAGGGGACAGGGGGCTGGAATGAGCAGTTCTTC. Translating gives CAWTKGTGGWNEQFF.

CDR3 sequence reads: CASSVGGSGSGELFF. The DNA of the CDR3 is TGTGCCAGCAGCGTAGGGGGGAGCGGGAGCGGGGAGCTGTTTTTT. The chain links TRBV9 to TRBJ2-2; 8 bases are shared with TRBD2. The CDR3 length is 15 residues. After removal of 0 bases from V and 7 bases from J, the junction contained 5 bases not matched to a gene. Germline lookup yields CDR1 SGDLS and CDR2 YYNGEE.

The chain has TRBV27 and TRBJ2-7, with TRBD1 as a possible D gene (6 bases). This CDR3 spans 16 amino acids. Trimming shortened V by 5 bases and J by 2 bases, and 19 bases separated the two germline ends. Germline V gene lookup returns CDR1 MNHEY and CDR2 SMNVEV (reference sequence). The CDR3 loop reads CASSRRPQGTPYEQYF. Here the CDR3 DNA reads TGTGCCAGCAGTCGCCGCCCCCAGGGGACCCCCTACGAGCAGTACTTC.

This chain links TRBV9 with TRBJ1-2, with D tentatively TRBD1 (5 bases). Germline V CDR1 and CDR2: SGDLS, YYNGEE. The CDR3 loop spans 15 amino acids. Trimming pared 4 bases from V and 8 bases from J, leaving 21 bases between. CDR3 region: CASSQPGPNRGGYTF. The CDR3 bases are TGTGCCAGCAGCCAACCGGGCCCCAATAGGGGAGGCTACACCTTC.

This chain joins TRBV29-1 and TRBJ2-7; D is perhaps TRBD1 (6 bases). Germline CDR1 SQVTM, CDR2 ANQGSEA. The CDR3 spans 13 residues. Trimming removed 6 bases from V and 0 bases from J, with 12 bases in between. The CDR3 region is CSVGRTASYEQYF. The DNA for the CDR3 is TGCAGCGTCGGACGGACAGCCTCCTACGAGCAGTACTTC.

CDR3 region: CASSIPEGGEQYF. CDR3 DNA: TGTGCCAGTAGTATACCCGAAGGGGGCGAGCAGTACTTC. The chain links TRBV19 to TRBJ2-7; possible D gene TRBD1, 6 bases. Trimming stripped 2 bases from V and 6 bases from J, with 11 bases between. This CDR3 comprises 13 residues. Germline-derived CDR1 and CDR2 are LNHDA and SQIVND (reference sequence).

V and J are TRBV6-2 or TRBV6-3 and TRBJ2-7; the match to TRBD1 covers 8 bases. V lost 0 bases, J lost 6 bases, and 4 bases stayed unmatched. The CDR3 is made up of 14 amino acids. The germline V gene encodes CDR1 MNHEY and CDR2 SVGEGT. The CDR3: CASSYSDRAGEQYF. The DNA for the CDR3 is TGTGCCAGCAGTTACTCGGACAGGGCAGGCGAGCAGTACTTC.

This clone was seen only once. The rearrangement uses TRBV2 and TRBJ2-3; a weak D match, TRBD2 (5 bases). The CDR3 runs to 15 residues. The germline V and J ends were trimmed by 7 bases and 7 bases, with 21 bases remaining between them. Germline loops: CDR1 SNHLY, CDR2 FYNNEI. CDR3 protein: CASKPLPGIQNTQYF. Here the CDR3 DNA reads TGTGCCAGCAAGCCCCTACCGGGGATACAAAATACGCAGTATTTT.

This clone was found once. One base away lies a much larger clone, so this may be a sequencing read error. The CDR3 reads CASSVTASSYKQYF. CDR3 in DNA: TGTGCCAGCAGTGTGACAGCCAGCTCCTACAAGCAGTACTTC. The V and J genes are TRBV2 and TRBJ2-7; D possibly corresponds to TRBD1 (5 bases). Germline V gene sequence: CDR1 SNHLY, CDR2 FYNNEI. The CDR3 length is 14 residues.

This chain uses TRBV2 with TRBJ2-3; TRBD1 agrees at 9 bases. V lost 1 base to trimming and J lost 2 bases; unmatched junction nucleotides: 1. CDR1 is SNHLY, CDR2 FYNNEI, per germline. The CDR3 spans 15 residues. CDR3 region: CASSEGQGDTDTQYF. The DNA of the CDR3 is TGTGCCAGCAGTGAAGGACAGGGGGACACAGATACGCAGTATTTT. The full variable domain, with the rest looked up from reference TRBV2 and TRBJ2-3, is EPEVTQTPSHQVTQMGQEVILRCVPISNHLYFYWYRQILGQKVEFLVSFYNNEISEKSEIFDDQFSVERPDGSNFTLKIRSTKLEDSAMYFCASSEGQGDTDTQYFGPGTRLTVL.

The CDR3 is CASGGQGSGNTIYF. In DNA form, the CDR3 reads TGTGCCAGCGGCGGACAGGGCTCTGGAAACACCATATATTTT. The chain is built from TRBV7-6 and TRBJ1-3; 8 bases are a match to TRBD1. V lost 8 bases to trimming and J lost 0 bases; unmatched junction nucleotides: 3. CDR3 size: 14 residues. Germline V gene sequence: CDR1 SGHVS, CDR2 FNYEAQ.

The chain employs TRBV12-3 or TRBV12-4 and TRBJ1-5; D perhaps matches TRBD1 (6 bases). Trimming cost V 5 bases and J 3 bases, with 8 bases left between them. The length of the CDR3 is 13 residues. The CDR3 DNA follows: TGTGCCAGCAGTCGACAGGTCAATCAGCCCCAGCATTTT. It yields the protein CASSRQVNQPQHF.

The chain uses TRBV3-1 (or the pseudogene TRBV3-2) and TRBJ1-2; TRBD1 is a possible D gene (6 bases). Germline loops: CDR1 LGHDT, CDR2 YNNKEL (reference sequence). Trimming left V 5 bases short and J 8 bases short, with 9 bases between. The CDR3 contains 11 residues. CDR3 region: CASSSGAGYTF. The CDR3 region has the DNA TGTGCCAGCAGCTCAGGGGCCGGCTACACCTTC.

This sequence joins TRBV5-4 and TRBJ1-1; possible D gene TRBD1, 6 bases. Germline-derived CDR1 and CDR2 are SGHNT and YYREEE (reference sequence). Trimming removed 0 bases at V and 9 bases at J, with 15 bases between. The CDR3 loop spans 14 amino acids. CDR3 loop: CASSLEVGAGQAFF. Written as DNA, the CDR3 is TGTGCCAGCAGCTTGGAGGTGGGGGCAGGCCAAGCTTTCTTT.

The CDR3 loop is CASSYSGQRAFF. The CDR3 region has the DNA TGTGCCAGCAGTTACTCGGGACAGAGGGCTTTCTTT. V is TRBV6-5 and J is TRBJ1-1; 7 bases are shared with TRBD1. There are 12 residues in the CDR3. Germline values: CDR1 MNHEY, CDR2 SVGAGI. The junction had 3 bases not matched to a gene; V was cut back by 0 bases and J by 11 bases.

The chain has TRBV4-3 and TRBJ2-2; D is uncertain. The germline CDR1 and CDR2 sequences are LGHNA and YSLEER. This CDR3 spans 16 amino acids. The V and J ends lost 0 bases and 0 bases respectively, with 8 bases between them. The CDR3 DNA reads as TGCGCCAGCAGCCAAGACTACCCGACGAACACCGGGGAGCTGTTTTTT. Translation: CASSQDYPTNTGELFF.